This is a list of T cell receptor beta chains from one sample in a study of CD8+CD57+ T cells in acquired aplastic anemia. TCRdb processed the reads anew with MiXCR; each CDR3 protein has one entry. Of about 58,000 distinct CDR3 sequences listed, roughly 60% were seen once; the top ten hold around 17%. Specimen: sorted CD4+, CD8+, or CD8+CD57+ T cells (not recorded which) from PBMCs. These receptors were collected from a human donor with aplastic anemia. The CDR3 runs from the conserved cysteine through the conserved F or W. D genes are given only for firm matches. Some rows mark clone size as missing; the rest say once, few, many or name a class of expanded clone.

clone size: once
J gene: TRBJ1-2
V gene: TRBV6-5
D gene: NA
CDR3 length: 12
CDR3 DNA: TGTGCCAGCAGTTACCGCGTCTATGGCTACACCTTC
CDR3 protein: CASSYRVYGYTF

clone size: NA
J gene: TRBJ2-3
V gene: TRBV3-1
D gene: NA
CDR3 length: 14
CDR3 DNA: TGTGCCAGCAGCCCGGACGGGATGGCAGATACGCAGTATTTT
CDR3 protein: CASSPDGMADTQYF

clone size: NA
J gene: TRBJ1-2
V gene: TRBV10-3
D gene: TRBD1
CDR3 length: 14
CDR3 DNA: TGTGCCATCAGGGAGGACAGGACGGACTATGGCTACACCTTC
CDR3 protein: CAIREDRTDYGYTF

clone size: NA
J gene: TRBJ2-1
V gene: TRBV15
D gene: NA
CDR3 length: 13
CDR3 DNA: TGTGCCACCAGCAGAGGAATGGGCAATGAGCAGTTCTTC
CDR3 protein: CATSRGMGNEQFF

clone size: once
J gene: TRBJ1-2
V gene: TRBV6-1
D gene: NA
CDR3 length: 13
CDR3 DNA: TGTGCCAGCAGCCCAGGGACCAGCTATGGCTACACCTTC
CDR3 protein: CASSPGTSYGYTF

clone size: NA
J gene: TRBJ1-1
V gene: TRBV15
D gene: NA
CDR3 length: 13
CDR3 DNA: TGTGCCACCAGCAGAGTTGGCGGGACTGAAGCTTTCTTT
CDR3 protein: CATSRVGGTEAFF

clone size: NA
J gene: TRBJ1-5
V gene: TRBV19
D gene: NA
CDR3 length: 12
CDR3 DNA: TGTGCCAGTAGTATCGTGGGGCAGCCCCAGCATTTT
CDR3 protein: CASSIVGQPQHF

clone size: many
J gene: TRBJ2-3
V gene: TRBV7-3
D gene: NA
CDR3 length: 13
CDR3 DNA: TGTGCCAGCAGCTTAACAGGCACAGATACGCAGTATTTT
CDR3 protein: CASSLTGTDTQYF

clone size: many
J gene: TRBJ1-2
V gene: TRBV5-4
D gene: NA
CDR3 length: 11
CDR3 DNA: TGTGCCTCAGCCGGTTCCTATGGCTACACCTTC
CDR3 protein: CASAGSYGYTF

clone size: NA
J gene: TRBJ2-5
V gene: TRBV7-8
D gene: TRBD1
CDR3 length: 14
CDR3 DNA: TGTGCCAGCAGTTCCGGGACAGGGGCAGAGACCCAGTACTTC
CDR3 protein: CASSSGTGAETQYF

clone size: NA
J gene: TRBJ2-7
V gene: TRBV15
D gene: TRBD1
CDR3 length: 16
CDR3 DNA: TGTGCCACCAGCAGAGGACAGGGGGCGGCTTCCTACGAGCAGTACTTC
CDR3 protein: CATSRGQGAASYEQYF

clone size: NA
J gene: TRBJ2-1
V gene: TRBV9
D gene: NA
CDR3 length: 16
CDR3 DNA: TGTGCCAGCAGCCTCCGGGCCTCGAGCTCCTACAATGAGCAGTTCTTC
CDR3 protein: CASSLRASSSYNEQFF

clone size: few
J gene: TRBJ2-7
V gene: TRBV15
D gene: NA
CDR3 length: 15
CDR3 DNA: TGTGCCACCAGCAGAGGAGACGTTAGCTCCTACGAGCAGTACTTC
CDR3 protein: CATSRGDVSSYEQYF

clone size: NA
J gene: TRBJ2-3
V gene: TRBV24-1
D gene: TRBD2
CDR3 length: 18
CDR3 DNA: TGTGCCACCAGTGATGTAAGCGGGAGGAAGTCGAGCACAGATACGCAGTATTTT
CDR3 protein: CATSDVSGRKSSTDTQYF

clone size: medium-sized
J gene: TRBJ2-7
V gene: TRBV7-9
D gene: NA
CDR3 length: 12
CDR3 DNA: TGTGCCAGCAGCCCATATAGGGGCGAGCAGTACTTC
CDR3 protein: CASSPYRGEQYF

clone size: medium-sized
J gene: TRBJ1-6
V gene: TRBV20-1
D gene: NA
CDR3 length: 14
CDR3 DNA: TGCAGTGCTAGGTCGATAGAAGGTAATTCACCCCTCCACTTT
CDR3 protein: CSARSIEGNSPLHF

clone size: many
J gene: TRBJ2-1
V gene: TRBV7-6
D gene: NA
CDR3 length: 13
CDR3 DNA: TGTGCCAGCAGCCCCTCTAGTGTAAGTGAGCAGTTCTTC
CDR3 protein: CASSPSSVSEQFF

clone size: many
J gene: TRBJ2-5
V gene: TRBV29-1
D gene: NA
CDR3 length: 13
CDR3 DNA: TGCAGCGTTTCCCCGGTAACCGAGGAGACCCAGTACTTC
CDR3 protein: CSVSPVTEETQYF